This is a list of T cell receptor beta chains from one sample in a study of T cell responses to AZD1222 COVID-19 vaccine. The table came from immunoSEQ multiplex PCR; TCRdb's copy has only in-frame clones and leaves some out. The table shows 150,000 to 200,000 clones, with roughly 89% occurring only once. The source was peripheral blood, collected 28 days after the second AZD1222 dose. The receptors here all came from an adult who received the AZD1222 COVID-19 vaccine. The CDR3 runs from the conserved cysteine through the conserved F or W.

TRBV10-3,TRBJ2-1,CAISSGGEYNEQFF
TRBV25-1,TRBJ2-1,CASRPTAGQGIYNEQFF
TRBV30,TRBJ1-1,CAWRQGAGYTEAFF
TRBV27,TRBJ2-5,CASSLIGRATQETQYF
TRBV19,TRBJ1-1,CASSIGQGEYTEAFF
TRBV30,TRBJ1-2,CAWSVTYGYTF
TRBV5-1,TRBJ2-2,CASRELPEGGELFF
TRBV6-2/TRBV6-3,TRBJ1-3,CASSSPHLSHTIYF
TRBV27,TRBJ2-3,CASTQMGDQSLGTQYF
TRBV19,TRBJ2-7,CASKMRGGSYEQYF